This TCR beta chain is drawn from a study of blood T cells in healthy people across ages. Trimming shortened V by 7 bases and J by 2 bases, and 6 bases separated the two germline ends. CDR1 and CDR2 (germline): ENHRY, SYGVKD. The CDR3 runs to 11 residues. The second PCR ran roughly 7 to 12 cycles with a sample-barcoded 5' primer and J-beta primers. TCRdb processed the 5' RACE reads anew with MiXCR; each CDR3 protein has one entry. The sample lists under 1 million distinct CDR3 sequences; approximately 44% were seen once. This clonotype was found a few times. What it recognizes is unknown. Study findings and constraints: More naive CD4+ cells and higher diversity marked long-lived donors relative to aged donors. Significant beta diversity loss was already apparent by age roughly 38, declining roughly linearly. Investigators viewed diversity estimates from one million T cells as underestimates, the study reported. In the absence of known donor CMV status, changes in expanded clonotypes were possibly confounded.

The TCR sequence derives from a man in his fifties or sixties in good health. Sequenced material: blood. The chain uses TRBV10-3 and TRBJ2-7; D remains ambiguous. This chain's CDR3 is CAITDTYEQYF. The CDR3 DNA reads TGTGCCATCACCGACACCTACGAGCAGTACTTC.